Sequencing of this T cell receptor beta chain was carried out in a study of blood T cell repertoires in COVID-19. For the study at large: The study drew acute and convalescent COVID-19 samples from the United States, Italy and Spain.

Researchers sorted participants into cohorts using their self-reported clinical history. Recovered participants had two consecutive negative NP/OP PCR tests, healthcare professional clearance, or symptom resolution. V trimming: 0 bases; J trimming: 3 bases; junction bases outside the gene matches: 10. Germline CDR1 and CDR2: LGHNA and YSLEER. The CDR3 has 18 residues. As originally analysed: Amplification of reference gene primers was used by the study to estimate nucleated cell counts. The assay was immunoSEQ multiplex PCR, and TCRdb's table has in-frame clones only and misses some. V and J calls and clone size follow that table, whereas D and trimming were derived from the DNA. The sample has roughly 260,000 clones; 80% to 95% are singletons.

The sample comprised PBMCs or T cells enriched from blood (not recorded which). The chain employs TRBV4-3 and TRBJ2-3; 9 bases are shared with TRBD1. The sequence was collected from a woman between 18 and 29 years old who had recovered from COVID-19. This chain's CDR3 is CASSQDPVGQGNTDTQYF. Written as DNA, the CDR3 is TGCGCCAGCAGCCAAGATCCGGTCGGACAGGGGAATACAGATACGCAGTATTTT.